This TCR beta chain came from a study of blood T cell repertoires in COVID-19. Profiled with immunoSEQ multiplex PCR; TCRdb holds only in-frame clones, not every one. The profile shows approximately 140,000 clones, around 87% of them singletons. CDR3 length equals 12 residues. Germline lookup yields CDR1 ENHRY and CDR2 SYGVKD. The V gene lost 0 bases and the J gene lost 7 bases, with 6 bases spanning the gap. The chain couples TRBV10-3 to TRBJ1-1; D gene ambiguous. Specimen: peripheral blood. The TCR was taken from a woman aged 40 to 50 with acute or convalescent COVID-19. CDR3: CAISESTDEAFF. In nucleotides, the CDR3 is TGTGCCATCAGTGAGTCGACTGATGAAGCTTTCTTT.